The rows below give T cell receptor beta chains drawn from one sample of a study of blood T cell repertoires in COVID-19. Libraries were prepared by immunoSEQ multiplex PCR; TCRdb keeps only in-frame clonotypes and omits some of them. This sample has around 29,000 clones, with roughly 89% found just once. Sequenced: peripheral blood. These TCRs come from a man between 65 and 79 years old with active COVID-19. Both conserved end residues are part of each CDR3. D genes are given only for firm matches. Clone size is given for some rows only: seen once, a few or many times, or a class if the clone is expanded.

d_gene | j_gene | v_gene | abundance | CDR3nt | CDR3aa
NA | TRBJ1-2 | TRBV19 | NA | TGTGCCAGTAGTAAAGATAGGAGGGGCTATGGCTACACCTTC | CASSKDRRGYGYTF
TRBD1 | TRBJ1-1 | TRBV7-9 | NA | TGTGCCAGCAGCTTAGACCCATGGACAGGGAACACTGAAGCTTTCTTT | CASSLDPWTGNTEAFF
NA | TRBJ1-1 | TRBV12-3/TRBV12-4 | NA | TGTGCCAGCAGCTTAGACAGATACACTGAAGCTTTCTTT | CASSLDRYTEAFF
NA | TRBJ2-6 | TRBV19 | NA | TGTGCCAGTATGTCTTACGGGGCTGGGGCCAACGTCCTGACTTTC | CASMSYGAGANVLTF
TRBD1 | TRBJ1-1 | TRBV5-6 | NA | TGTGCCAGCAGCCACAAAACCCCGGGACAGGGGGCGAACACTGAAGCTTTCTTT | CASSHKTPGQGANTEAFF
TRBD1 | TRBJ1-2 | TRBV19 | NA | TGTGCCAGTAGTCAGGGACAGAGCGGCTACACCTTC | CASSQGQSGYTF
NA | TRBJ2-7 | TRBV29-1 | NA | TGCAGCGTTCGTTCTGGCGGCTACGAGCAGTACTTC | CSVRSGGYEQYF
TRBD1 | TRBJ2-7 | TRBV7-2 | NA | TGTGCCAGCAGCTTAGGGACAGGGTACGAGCAGTACTTC | CASSLGTGYEQYF
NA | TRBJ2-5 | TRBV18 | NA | TGTGCCAGCTCACCGGCCATCCAAGAGACCCAGTACTTC | CASSPAIQETQYF
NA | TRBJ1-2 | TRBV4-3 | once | TGCGCCAGCAGCCAAGATCCCCGGGAGGGAGGCTACACCTTC | CASSQDPREGGYTF
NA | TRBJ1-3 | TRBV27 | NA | TGTGCCAGCAGCCCTCTCCCCCTTCGGGGGTCCGGAACCAACACCATATATTTT | CASSPLPLRGSGTNTIYF
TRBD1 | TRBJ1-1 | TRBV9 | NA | TGTGCCAGCAGCGCCCCCAGACAGGGCTGGGACATGAACACTGAAGCTTTCTTT | CASSAPRQGWDMNTEAFF
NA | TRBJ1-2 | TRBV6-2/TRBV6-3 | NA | TGTGCCAGCAGTTACTCCGTTCGTAACTATGGCTACACCTTC | CASSYSVRNYGYTF
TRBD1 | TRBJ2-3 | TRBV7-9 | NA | TGTGCCAGCAGCCTAACAGGGGTCTATACAGATACGCAGTATTTT | CASSLTGVYTDTQYF
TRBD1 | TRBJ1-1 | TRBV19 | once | TGTGCCAGTACCTTCTCGCAGGGGGGACGTACTGAAGCTTTCTTT | CASTFSQGGRTEAFF
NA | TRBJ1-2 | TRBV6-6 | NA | TGTGCCAGCAGCACCTCCCCGACAGGAGTTGGCTACACCTTC | CASSTSPTGVGYTF
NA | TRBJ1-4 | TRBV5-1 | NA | TGCGCCAGCAGCTTGGACAGAGCAACTAATGAAAAACTGTTTTTT | CASSLDRATNEKLFF
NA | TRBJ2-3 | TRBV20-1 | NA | TGCAGTGCTAGTATGCGTAGCGGTTACACAGATACGCAGTATTTT | CSASMRSGYTDTQYF
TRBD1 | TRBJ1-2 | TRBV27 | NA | TGTGCCAGCAGCCCGACAGGGAATGGCTACACCTTC | CASSPTGNGYTF
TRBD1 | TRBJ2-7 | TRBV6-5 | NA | TGTGCCACCACCTTCGGGGACAGGGGAGGTCAGCAGTACTTC | CATTFGDRGGQQYF
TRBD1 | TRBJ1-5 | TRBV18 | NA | TGTGCCAGCTCACAAAGACAGGGTAACGACAATCAGCCCCAGCATTTT | CASSQRQGNDNQPQHF
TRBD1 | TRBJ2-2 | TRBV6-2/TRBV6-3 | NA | TGTGCCAGCAGTCCCGGACAGGGGGGCCAGCTGTTTTTT | CASSPGQGGQLFF
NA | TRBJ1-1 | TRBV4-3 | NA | TGCGCCAGCAGCCTGTCCGTTAGGAACTACGGGACTGAAGCTTTCTTT | CASSLSVRNYGTEAFF
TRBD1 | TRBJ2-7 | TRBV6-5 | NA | TGTGCCAGCAGTTACTCGGGACAGGGGACGCAGTACTTC | CASSYSGQGTQYF